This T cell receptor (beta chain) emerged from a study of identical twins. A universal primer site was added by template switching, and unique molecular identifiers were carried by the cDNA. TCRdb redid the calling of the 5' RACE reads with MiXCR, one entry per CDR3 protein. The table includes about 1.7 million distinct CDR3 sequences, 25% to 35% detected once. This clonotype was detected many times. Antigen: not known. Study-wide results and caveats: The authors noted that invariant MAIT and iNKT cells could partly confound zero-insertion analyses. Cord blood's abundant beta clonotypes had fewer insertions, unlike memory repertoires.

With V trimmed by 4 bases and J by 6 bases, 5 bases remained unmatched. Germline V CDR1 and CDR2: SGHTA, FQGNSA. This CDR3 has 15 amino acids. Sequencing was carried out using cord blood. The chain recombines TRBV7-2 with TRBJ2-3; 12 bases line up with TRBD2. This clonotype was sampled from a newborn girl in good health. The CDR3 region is CASSSRLAGVDTQYF. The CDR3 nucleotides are TGTGCCAGCAGCTCCCGACTAGCGGGAGTGGATACGCAGTATTTT.